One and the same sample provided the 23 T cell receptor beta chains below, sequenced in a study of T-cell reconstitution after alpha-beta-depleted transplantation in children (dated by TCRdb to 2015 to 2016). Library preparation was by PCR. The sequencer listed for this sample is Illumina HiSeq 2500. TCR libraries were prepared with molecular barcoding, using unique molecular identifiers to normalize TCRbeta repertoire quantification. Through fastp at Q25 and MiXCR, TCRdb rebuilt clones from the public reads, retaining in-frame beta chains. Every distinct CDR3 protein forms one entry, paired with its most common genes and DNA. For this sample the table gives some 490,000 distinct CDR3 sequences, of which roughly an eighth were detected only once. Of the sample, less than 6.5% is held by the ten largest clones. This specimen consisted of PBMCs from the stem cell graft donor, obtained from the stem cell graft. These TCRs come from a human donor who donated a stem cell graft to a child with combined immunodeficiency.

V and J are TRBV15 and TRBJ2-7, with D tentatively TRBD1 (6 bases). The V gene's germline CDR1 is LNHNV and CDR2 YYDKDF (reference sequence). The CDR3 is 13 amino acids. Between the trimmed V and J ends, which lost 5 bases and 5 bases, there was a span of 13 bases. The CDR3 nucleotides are TGTGCCACCAGCGAGAGGGGGTTGGACGAGCAGTACTTC. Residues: CATSERGLDEQYF.

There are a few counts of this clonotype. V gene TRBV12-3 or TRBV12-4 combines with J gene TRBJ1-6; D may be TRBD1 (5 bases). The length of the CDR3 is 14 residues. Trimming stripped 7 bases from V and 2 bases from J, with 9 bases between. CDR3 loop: CASTLDTYNSPLHF. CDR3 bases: TGTGCCAGCACCCTGGACACCTATAATTCACCCCTCCACTTT.

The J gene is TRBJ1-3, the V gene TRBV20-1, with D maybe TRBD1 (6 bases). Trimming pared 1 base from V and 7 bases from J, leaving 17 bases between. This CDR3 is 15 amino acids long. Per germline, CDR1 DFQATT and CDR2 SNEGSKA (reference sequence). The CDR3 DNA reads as TGCAGTGCTAGAGCAGGGGCAGGGGATGGCAACACCATATATTTT. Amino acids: CSARAGAGDGNTIYF.

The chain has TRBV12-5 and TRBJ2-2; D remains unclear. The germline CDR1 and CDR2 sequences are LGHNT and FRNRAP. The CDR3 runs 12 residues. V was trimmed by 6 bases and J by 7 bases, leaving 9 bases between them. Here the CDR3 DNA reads TGTGCTAGTGGCCGCGTGGGCGGGGAGCTGTTTTTT. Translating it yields CASGRVGGELFF.

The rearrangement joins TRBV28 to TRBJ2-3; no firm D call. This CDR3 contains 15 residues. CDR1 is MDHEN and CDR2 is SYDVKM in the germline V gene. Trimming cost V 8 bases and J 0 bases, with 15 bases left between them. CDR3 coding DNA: TGTGCCAGCGCTTCGTGGGGTCTTAGCACAGATACGCAGTATTTT. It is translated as CASASWGLSTDTQYF. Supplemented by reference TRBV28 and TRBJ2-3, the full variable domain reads DVKVTQSSRYLVKRTGEKVFLECVQDMDHENMFWYRQDPGLGLRLIYFSYDVKMKEKGDIPEGYSVSREKKERFSLILESASTNQTSMYLCASASWGLSTDTQYFGPGTRLTVL.

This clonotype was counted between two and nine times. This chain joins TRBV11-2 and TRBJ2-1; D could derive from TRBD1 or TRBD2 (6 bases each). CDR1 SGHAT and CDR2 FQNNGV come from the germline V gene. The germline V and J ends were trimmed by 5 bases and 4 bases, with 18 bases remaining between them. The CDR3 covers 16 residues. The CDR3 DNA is TGTGCCAGCAGCCTTATGTGGGGGGCAGGGTACAATGAGCAGTTCTTC. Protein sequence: CASSLMWGAGYNEQFF. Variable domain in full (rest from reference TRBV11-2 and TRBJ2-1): EAGVAQSPRYKIIEKRQSVAFWCNPISGHATLYWYQQILGQGPKLLIQFQNNGVVDDSQLPKDRFSAERLKGVDSTLKIQPAKLEDSAVYLCASSLMWGAGYNEQFFGPGTRLTVL.

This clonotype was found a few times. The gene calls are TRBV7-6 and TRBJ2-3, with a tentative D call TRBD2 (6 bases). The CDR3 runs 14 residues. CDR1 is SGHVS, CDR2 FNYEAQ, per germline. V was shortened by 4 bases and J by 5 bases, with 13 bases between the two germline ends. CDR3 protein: CASSWTGSIDTQYF. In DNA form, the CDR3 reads TGTGCCAGCAGCTGGACCGGGAGTATAGATACGCAGTATTTT.

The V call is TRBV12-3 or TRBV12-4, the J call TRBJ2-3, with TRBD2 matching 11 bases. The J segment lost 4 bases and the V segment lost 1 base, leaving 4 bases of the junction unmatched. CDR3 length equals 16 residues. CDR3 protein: CASSLGLLAGADTQYF. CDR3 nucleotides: TGTGCCAGCAGTTTAGGTCTACTAGCGGGAGCAGATACGCAGTATTTT.

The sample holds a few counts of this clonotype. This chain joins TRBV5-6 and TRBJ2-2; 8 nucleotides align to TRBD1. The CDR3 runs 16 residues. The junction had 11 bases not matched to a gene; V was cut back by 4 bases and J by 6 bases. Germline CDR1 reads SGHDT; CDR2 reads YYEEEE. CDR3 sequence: CASSPGQGVMAGELFF. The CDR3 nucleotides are TGTGCCAGCAGCCCCGGACAGGGCGTGATGGCCGGGGAGCTGTTTTTT.

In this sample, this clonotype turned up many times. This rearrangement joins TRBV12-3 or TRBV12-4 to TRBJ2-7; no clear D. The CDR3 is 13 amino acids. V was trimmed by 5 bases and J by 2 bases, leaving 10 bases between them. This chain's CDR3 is CASSSDATYEQYF. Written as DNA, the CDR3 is TGTGCCAGCAGTAGTGACGCTACCTACGAGCAGTACTTC.

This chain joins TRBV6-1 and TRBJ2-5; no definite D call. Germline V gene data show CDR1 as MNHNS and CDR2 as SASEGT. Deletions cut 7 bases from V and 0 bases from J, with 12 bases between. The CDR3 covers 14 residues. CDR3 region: CASIPTAYQETQYF. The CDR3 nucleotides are TGTGCCAGCATCCCTACTGCCTACCAAGAGACCCAGTACTTC.

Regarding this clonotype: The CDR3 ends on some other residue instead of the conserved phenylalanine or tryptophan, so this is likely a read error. CDR3 residues: CASSPSIGNTEAFV. In DNA form, the CDR3 reads TGTGCCAGCAGCCCCTCCATCGGGAACACTGAAGCTTTCGTT. J is TRBJ1-1 and V is TRBV12-3 or TRBV12-4; D ambiguous. Between the trimmed V and J ends, which lost 6 bases and 1 base, there was a span of 12 bases. The CDR3 consists of 14 residues.

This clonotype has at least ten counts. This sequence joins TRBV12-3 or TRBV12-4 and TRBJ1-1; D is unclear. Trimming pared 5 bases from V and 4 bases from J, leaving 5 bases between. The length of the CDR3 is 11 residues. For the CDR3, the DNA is TGTGCCAGCAGTCCAAGCACTGAAGCTTTCTTT. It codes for CASSPSTEAFF.

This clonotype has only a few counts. The CDR3 bases are TGTGCCAGCAGCCCCGGGACAGGGTATGAAGCTTTCTTT. Encoded protein: CASSPGTGYEAFF. V and J are TRBV12-3 or TRBV12-4 and TRBJ1-1, with 9 bases that match TRBD1. The junction had 6 bases not matched to a gene; V was cut back by 6 bases and J by 7 bases. The CDR3 has 13 residues.

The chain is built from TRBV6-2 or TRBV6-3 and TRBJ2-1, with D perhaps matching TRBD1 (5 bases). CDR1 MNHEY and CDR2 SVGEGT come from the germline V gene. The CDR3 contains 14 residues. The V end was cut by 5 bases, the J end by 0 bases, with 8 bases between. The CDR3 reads CASSTGISYNEQFF. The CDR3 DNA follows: TGTGCCAGCAGTACAGGAATCTCCTACAATGAGCAGTTCTTC.

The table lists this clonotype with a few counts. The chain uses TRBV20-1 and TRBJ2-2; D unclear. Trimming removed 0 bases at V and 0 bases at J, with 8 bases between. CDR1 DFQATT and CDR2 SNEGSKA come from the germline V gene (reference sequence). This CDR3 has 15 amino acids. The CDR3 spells CSAREIDSNTGELFF. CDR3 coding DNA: TGCAGTGCTAGAGAGATTGACTCGAACACCGGGGAGCTGTTTTTT.

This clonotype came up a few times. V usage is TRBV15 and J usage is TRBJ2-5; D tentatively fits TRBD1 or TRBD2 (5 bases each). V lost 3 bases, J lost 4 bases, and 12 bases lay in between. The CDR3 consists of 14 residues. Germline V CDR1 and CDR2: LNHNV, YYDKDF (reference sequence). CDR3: CATSRAPGTETQYF. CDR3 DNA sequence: TGTGCCACCAGCAGGGCGCCGGGGACAGAGACCCAGTACTTC.

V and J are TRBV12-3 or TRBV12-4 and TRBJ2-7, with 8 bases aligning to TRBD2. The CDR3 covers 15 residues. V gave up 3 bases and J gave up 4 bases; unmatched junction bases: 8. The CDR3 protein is CASSFTPGGPYEQYF. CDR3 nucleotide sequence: TGTGCCAGCAGTTTCACTCCGGGAGGGCCGTACGAGCAGTACTTC.

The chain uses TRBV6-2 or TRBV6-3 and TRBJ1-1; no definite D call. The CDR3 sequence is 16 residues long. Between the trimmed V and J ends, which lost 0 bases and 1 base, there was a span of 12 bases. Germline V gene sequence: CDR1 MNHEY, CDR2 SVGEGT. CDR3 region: CASSYSIPRGNTEAFF. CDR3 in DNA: TGTGCCAGCAGTTACTCGATCCCCCGTGGGAACACTGAAGCTTTCTTT.

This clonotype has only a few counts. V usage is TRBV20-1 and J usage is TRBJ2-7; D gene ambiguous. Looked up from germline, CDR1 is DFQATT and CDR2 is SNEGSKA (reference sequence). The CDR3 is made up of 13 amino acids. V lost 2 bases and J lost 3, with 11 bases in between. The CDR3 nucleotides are TGCAGTGCTAGAAGGGTAGGGATCTACGAGCAGTACTTC. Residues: CSARRVGIYEQYF.

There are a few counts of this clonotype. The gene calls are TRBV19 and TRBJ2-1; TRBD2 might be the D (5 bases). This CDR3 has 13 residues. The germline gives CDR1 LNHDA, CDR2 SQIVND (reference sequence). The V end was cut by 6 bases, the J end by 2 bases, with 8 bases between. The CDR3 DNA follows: TGTGCCAGTAGGGACTCCCCCTACAATGAGCAGTTCTTC. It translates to CASRDSPYNEQFF.

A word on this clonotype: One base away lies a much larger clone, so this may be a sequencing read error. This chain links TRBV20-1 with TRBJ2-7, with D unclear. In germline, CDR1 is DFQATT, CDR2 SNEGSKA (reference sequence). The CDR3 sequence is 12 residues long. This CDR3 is CSPSNPTYEQYF. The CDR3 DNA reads TGCAGTCCTAGTAATCCCACATACGAGCAGTACTTC.

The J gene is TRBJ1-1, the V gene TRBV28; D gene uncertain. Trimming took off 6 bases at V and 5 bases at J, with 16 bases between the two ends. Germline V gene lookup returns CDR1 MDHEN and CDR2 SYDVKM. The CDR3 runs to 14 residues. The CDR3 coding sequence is TGTGCCAGCAGCCCCGGGGTTGGTCGGACTGAAGCTTTCTTT. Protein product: CASSPGVGRTEAFF.